This T cell receptor (beta chain) was found in a study of identical twins. Study-wide points: With beta out-of-frame sequences, excess sharing by twins was weaker. Out-of-frame alpha sequences shared between twins exhibited an excess of low generation probability.

As concerns this clonotype: Its cognate antigen is unknown.

The V gene lost 4 bases and the J gene lost 5 bases, with 8 bases spanning the gap. The CDR3 is made up of 13 amino acids. The germline V gene has CDR1 SNHLY and CDR2 FYNNEI. TCRdb re-called the 5' RACE reads with MiXCR, one entry per CDR3 protein. The sample records around 570,000 distinct CDR3 sequences, more than 9% being singletons. The sample was also reused in another study, on yellow fever vaccine responses in identical twins. Per that study: The authors reported partly convergent, partly personalized vaccine responses in identical twins.

The receptor was isolated from a woman in her late teens or twenties in good health. J is TRBJ2-2 and V is TRBV2; no definite D call. The sample was PBMCs. The CDR3 nucleotides are TGTGCCAGCAGTGCCGGGTGGACCGGGGAGCTGTTTTTT. Protein: CASSAGWTGELFF.